This TCR beta chain was profiled in a study of blood T cell repertoires in COVID-19. Looking at the study overall: Acute-phase and convalescent COVID-19 samples originated in the United States, Italy and Spain.

Clones were sequenced by immunoSEQ multiplex PCR, and TCRdb holds only the in-frame ones, with some missing. Here the sample spans around 250,000 clones, around 88% being singletons. This CDR3 region has 16 residues. After removal of 0 bases from V and 7 bases from J, the junction contained 7 bases not matched to a gene. CDR1 is SGHRS, CDR2 YFSETQ, per germline. Seattle's cohort entered during active infection and was followed longitudinally. The TCR originated in a woman aged 80 or over with COVID-19, enrolled during active disease. The sequencing input was peripheral blood. The rearrangement joins TRBV5-1 to TRBJ1-6; 7 bases agree with TRBD1. CDR3 nucleotide sequence: TGCGCCAGCAGCTTGGTGGGACAGCAGTCGAATTCACCCCTCCACTTT. Translated, it gives CASSLVGQQSNSPLHF.